This T cell receptor beta chain is drawn from a study of beta chain features in type 1 diabetes. In its sample, this clone was seen a few times. What it binds is unknown. The whole isolated RNA underwent reverse transcription, so sequencing captured expressed TCRB transcripts. The repertoire was sequenced with immunoSEQ multiplex PCR; TCRdb's copy has only in-frame clones and lacks some. The sample shows approximately 260,000 clones, about a fifth of them seen only once. Using CD45RO/CCR7/CD25/CD127/CD95/CD27, CD4+ naive, central memory, regulatory and stem cell-like memory cells were sorted. Sorted populations all had greater than 95% purity. Study outcomes and limitations: The naive, central memory and Treg TCRB repertoires looked more alike in patients than they did in healthy donors. Within each of all four CD4+ subsets, Type 1 diabetes patients had TCRB CDR3s that were moderately but significantly shorter.

Germline V gene data show CDR1 as SGHTA and CDR2 as FQGNSA. The trim removed 5 bases at V and 7 bases at J, leaving 8 bases unmatched. The CDR3 totals 15 residues. The chain joins TRBV7-2 to TRBJ1-6; 7 bases are a match to TRBD1. This sequence originates from a woman in her forties with type 1 diabetes. Material for sequencing was naive CD4+ T cells from blood. In DNA form, the CDR3 reads TGTGCCAGCAGCCCAGAGGACAGGACAAATTCACCCCTCCACTTT. Encoded protein: CASSPEDRTNSPLHF.